These T cell receptor beta chains were read from a single sample in a study of CD8 T cells in Susac syndrome. MiXCR was run by TCRdb on the immunoSEQ multiplex PCR reads, yielding one entry per CDR3 protein. The data contain tens of thousands of distinct CDR3 sequences, around 94% of them singletons. Sequencing was carried out using CD8+ T cells from PBMCs. These receptors all come from a human donor with Susac syndrome. The CDR3 runs from the conserved cysteine through the conserved F or W.

v_gene: TRBV3-1; j_gene: TRBJ2-4; CDR3aa: CASSQGGFGNRNIQYF
v_gene: TRBV29-1; j_gene: TRBJ1-2; CDR3aa: CSVRAPDFYGYTF
v_gene: TRBV13; j_gene: TRBJ2-5; CDR3aa: CASSDRTSGGETQYF
v_gene: TRBV5-1; j_gene: TRBJ2-1; CDR3aa: CASSSTVDEQFF
v_gene: TRBV9; j_gene: TRBJ1-6; CDR3aa: CASSVGARPSPLHF
v_gene: TRBV27; j_gene: TRBJ2-5; CDR3aa: CASSLGRQETQYF
v_gene: TRBV19; j_gene: TRBJ1-5; CDR3aa: CASSIGAAGQPQHF
v_gene: TRBV6-6; j_gene: TRBJ1-5; CDR3aa: CASTSWGEYGQPQHF
v_gene: TRBV27; j_gene: TRBJ1-1; CDR3aa: CATLTGGTEAFF
v_gene: TRBV3-1; j_gene: TRBJ1-2; CDR3aa: CASSQDEAYYGYTF
v_gene: TRBV6-5; j_gene: TRBJ2-3; CDR3aa: CASSYSGTDTQYF
v_gene: TRBV20-1; j_gene: TRBJ1-4; CDR3aa: CGIEGEEKLFF
v_gene: TRBV7-9; j_gene: TRBJ2-7; CDR3aa: CASSPASGQGLYEQYF
v_gene: TRBV9; j_gene: TRBJ2-1; CDR3aa: CASSGRAGEDEQFF
v_gene: TRBV12-3/TRBV12-4; j_gene: TRBJ2-7; CDR3aa: CASSPDNYEQYF
v_gene: TRBV30; j_gene: TRBJ1-2; CDR3aa: CAWRVGSRGYTF